Detailed here is one TCR beta chain. The CDR3 is 16 residues long. V dropped 4 bases and J dropped 5; count of bases not matched to a gene: 8. Germline V gene data show CDR1 as SGHTA and CDR2 as FQGNSA. TCRdb keeps only in-frame clones here, not all; method: immunoSEQ multiplex PCR. The data show about 310,000 clones, around 86% seen once. This entry is derived from a study of blood T cell repertoires in COVID-19. Study background: Samples of COVID-19 (acute and convalescent) were obtained from the United States, Italy and Spain. PBMCs, B-cell-depleted T cells, or T cells provided the cDNA or gDNA that made up the material.

The origin of this receptor is a man aged 45-65 years with active or convalescent COVID-19. Sequences were obtained from peripheral blood. The chain employs TRBV7-2 and TRBJ2-3, with 11 bases aligning to TRBD2. The CDR3 loop is CASSWNSGGGVDTQYF. Written as DNA, the CDR3 is TGTGCCAGCAGCTGGAATAGCGGGGGGGGAGTAGATACGCAGTATTTT.